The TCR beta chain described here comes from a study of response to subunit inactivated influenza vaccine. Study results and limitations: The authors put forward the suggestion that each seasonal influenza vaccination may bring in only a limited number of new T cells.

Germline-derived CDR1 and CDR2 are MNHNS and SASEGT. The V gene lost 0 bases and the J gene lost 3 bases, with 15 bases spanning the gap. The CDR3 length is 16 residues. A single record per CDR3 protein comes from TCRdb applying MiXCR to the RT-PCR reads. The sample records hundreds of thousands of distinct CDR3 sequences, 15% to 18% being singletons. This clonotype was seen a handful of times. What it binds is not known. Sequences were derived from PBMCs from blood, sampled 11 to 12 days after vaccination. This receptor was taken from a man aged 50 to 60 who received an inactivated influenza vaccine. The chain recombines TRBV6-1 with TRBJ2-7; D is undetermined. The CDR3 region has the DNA TGTGCCAGCAGTGAAGCTCAGGTCGGCTTCCTCTACGAGCAGTACTTC. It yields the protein CASSEAQVGFLYEQYF.